Following are 20 T cell receptor beta chains from one sample sequenced in a study of beta chain features in type 1 diabetes. Findings and limits, study-wide: Type 1 diabetes patients had moderately but significantly shorter TCRB CDR3s in all four CD4+ subsets.

Expressed TCRB transcripts were sequenced because the entire RNA isolate underwent reverse transcription. TCRdb's table, derived via immunoSEQ multiplex PCR, lists solely in-frame clones and lacks some. The sample holds approximately 260,000 clones; roughly 22% are singletons and the top ten take roughly 0.028%. No antigens are known for them. The material sequenced was naive CD4+ T cells from blood. These receptors were obtained from a middle-aged woman with type 1 diabetes.

The chain recombines TRBV5-1 with TRBJ2-5; 8 nucleotides line up with TRBD2. This CDR3 is 15 amino acids long. V lost 3 bases to trimming and J lost 5 bases; unmatched junction nucleotides: 9. CDR1 is SGHRS, CDR2 YFSETQ, per germline. The chain's CDR3 is CASSSYSGGEETQYF. In nucleotides, the CDR3 is TGCGCCAGCAGCTCCTACAGCGGGGGCGAGGAGACCCAGTACTTC.

V usage is TRBV14 and J usage is TRBJ2-2, with 8 bases aligning to TRBD1. CDR3 size: 15 residues. The trim removed 4 bases at V and 5 bases at J, leaving 6 bases unmatched. Germline CDR1 and CDR2: SGHDN and FVKESK. The CDR3, as DNA: TGTGCCAGCAGCCGAGCAGGGGGCTCAACCGGGGAGCTGTTTTTT. Translation: CASSRAGGSTGELFF.

The chain couples TRBV6-1 to TRBJ2-5; TRBD2 is a possible D gene (6 bases). The germline V and J ends were trimmed by 7 bases and 5 bases, with 8 bases remaining between them. The V gene's germline CDR1 is MNHNS and CDR2 SASEGT. The CDR3 has 11 residues. CDR3 region: CASTGGETQYF. The DNA of the CDR3 is TGTGCCAGCACTGGGGGGGAGACCCAGTACTTC.

This chain links TRBV7-3 with TRBJ2-1, with TRBD1 as a possible D gene (5 bases). The germline V gene encodes CDR1 SGHTA and CDR2 FQGTGA. The CDR3 length is 13 residues. The germline V and J ends were trimmed by 10 bases and 5 bases, with 15 bases remaining between them. CDR3 sequence reads: CATGWGANNEQFF. CDR3 in DNA: TGTGCCACCGGCTGGGGCGCAAACAATGAGCAGTTCTTC.

This clone has a handful of counts. CDR3 DNA sequence: TGTGCCAGCAGCCCTAGACGGAGCACAGATACGCAGTATTTT. The encoded protein is CASSPRRSTDTQYF. The chain links TRBV7-2 to TRBJ2-3; D gene ambiguous. This CDR3 contains 14 residues. Per the germline V gene, CDR1 is SGHTA and CDR2 is FQGNSA. V lost 5 bases and J lost 0, with 9 bases in between.

The CDR3 DNA sequence: TGTGCCAGCAGCTTATTGCCCGACAGGGGTATTGGTGAAGAGACCCAGTACTTC. Amino acid sequence: CASSLLPDRGIGEETQYF. This chain uses TRBV13 with TRBJ2-5, with 8 bases matching TRBD1. The CDR3 length is 18 residues. CDR1 is PRHDT and CDR2 is FYEKMQ in the germline V gene (reference sequence). J was trimmed by 3 bases and V by 2 bases; bases with no gene match: 14.

V is TRBV29-1 and J is TRBJ1-5; TRBD1 is a possible D gene (6 bases). The CDR3 spans 13 residues. Germline V CDR1 and CDR2: SQVTM, ANQGSEA. Trimming stripped 4 bases from V and 3 bases from J, with 10 bases between. In DNA, the CDR3 is TGCAGCGTTGCCAGGGGAACCAATCAGCCCCAGCATTTT. It yields the protein CSVARGTNQPQHF.

The rearrangement uses TRBV29-1 and TRBJ2-1; D perhaps matches TRBD2 (6 bases). CDR1 and CDR2 from the germline V gene are SQVTM and ANQGSEA. This CDR3 is built from 14 residues. V was shortened by 8 bases and J by 9 bases, with 23 bases between the two germline ends. The CDR3: CSFRRAPTPGEQFF. Written as DNA, the CDR3 is TGCAGCTTTAGGAGGGCACCGACTCCCGGTGAGCAGTTCTTC.

The chain carries TRBV15 and TRBJ2-3; no clear D gene. Germline-derived CDR1 and CDR2 are LNHNV and YYDKDF (reference sequence). This CDR3 region has 19 residues. Deletions cut 5 bases from V and 0 bases from J, with 24 bases between. The CDR3 bases are TGTGCCACCAGCGGCCTTGGGTTACCAGGTCTTATTAGCACAGATACGCAGTATTTT. Translated, it gives CATSGLGLPGLISTDTQYF.

This chain uses TRBV6-6 with TRBJ2-3; 8 bases map to TRBD2. The CDR3 spans 16 residues. The V gene's germline CDR1 is MNHNY and CDR2 SVGAGI (reference sequence). The junction had 5 bases not matched to a gene; V was cut back by 2 bases and J by 1 base. The CDR3, as DNA: TGTGCCAGCAGTTACCGGGGGGGCGACGGCACAGATACGCAGTATTTT. Protein sequence: CASSYRGGDGTDTQYF.

This clone was seen a few times. The V call is TRBV9, the J call TRBJ1-6; 12 nucleotides align to TRBD1. CDR1 SGDLS and CDR2 YYNGEE come from the germline V gene. The CDR3 has 16 residues. V shed 2 bases and J 10 bases; nucleotides not matched to a gene: 7. CDR3 DNA sequence: TGTGCCAGCAGCGTTTCGGGACAGGGGGCAGGATCACCCCTCCACTTT. It specifies CASSVSGQGAGSPLHF.

There are a few counts of this clone. The chain uses TRBV4-1 and TRBJ2-1; no clear D. The CDR3 is made up of 14 amino acids. Germline assignment: CDR1 MGHRA and CDR2 YSYEKL. Trimming shortened V by 4 bases and J by 4 bases, and 11 bases separated the two germline ends. The CDR3 loop is CASSLLGGYNEQFF. For the CDR3, the DNA is TGCGCCAGCAGCCTTCTCGGCGGTTACAATGAGCAGTTCTTC.

This rearrangement joins TRBV30 to TRBJ2-7; 9 nucleotides line up with TRBD2. The germline gives CDR1 GTSNPN, CDR2 SVGIG (reference sequence). This CDR3 has 13 residues. Trimming took 4 bases from V and 2 from J; bases not matched to a gene: 3. CDR3 nucleotide sequence: TGTGCCTGGAAGGCGGGAGGGCCCTACGAGCAGTACTTC. This encodes CAWKAGGPYEQYF.

This clone turned up a few times. The CDR3 DNA sequence: TGCAGTGCTCCTTACAGGGCTGAAGCTTTCTTT. Its protein is CSAPYRAEAFF. The chain employs TRBV20-1 and TRBJ1-1; D is possibly TRBD1 (6 bases). V lost 5 bases and J lost 6, with 10 bases in between. This CDR3 contains 11 residues. Germline V gives CDR1 DFQATT, CDR2 SNEGSKA (reference sequence).

V gene TRBV29-1 combines with J gene TRBJ2-5; 7 bases fit TRBD1. The CDR3 is 13 residues long. Per the germline V gene, CDR1 is SQVTM and CDR2 is ANQGSEA. V shed 4 bases, J shed 5 bases, and the junction held 7 bases outside the gene matches. This CDR3 reads CSVGQGIGETQYF. The CDR3 bases are TGCAGCGTTGGACAGGGAATCGGGGAGACCCAGTACTTC.

The chain couples TRBV27 to TRBJ2-7, with unresolved D. CDR3 length: 12 residues. Germline CDR1 MNHEY, CDR2 SMNVEV (reference sequence). The V and J ends lost 8 bases and 0 bases respectively, with 8 bases between them. The DNA of the CDR3 is TGTGCCAGCCGAGGATCCTCCTACGAGCAGTACTTC. This codes for CASRGSSYEQYF.

The chain has TRBV7-9 and TRBJ2-1; D ambiguous. From germline, CDR1 is SEHNR and CDR2 FQNEAQ (reference sequence). V was trimmed by 5 bases and J by 10 bases, leaving 9 bases between them. This CDR3 has 11 residues. Here the CDR3 reads CASSLSGEQFF. CDR3 bases: TGTGCCAGCAGCCTCTCTGGCGAGCAGTTCTTC.

The count of this clone is one. Other DNA sequences in this specimen translate into the identical CDR3. This rearrangement joins TRBV5-1 to TRBJ2-7; 7 bases are shared with TRBD1. Germline V gene sequence: CDR1 SGHRS, CDR2 YFSETQ. The CDR3 sequence is 15 residues long. Trimming at V came to 2 bases and at J to 1 base, leaving 6 bases not matched to a gene. The CDR3 sequence is CASSLGGTASYEQYF. CDR3 sequence (DNA): TGCGCCAGCAGCTTAGGTGGGACAGCATCCTACGAGCAGTACTTC.

This clone has just a few counts. Other DNA sequences of this sample code for an identical CDR3. The V and J genes are TRBV6-5 and TRBJ1-2, with 8 bases lining up with TRBD1. Trimming removed 6 bases from V and 4 bases from J; junction bases left unmatched: 4. CDR1 and CDR2 from the germline V gene are MNHEY and SVGAGI. The CDR3 spans 13 residues. In DNA form, the CDR3 reads TGTGCCAGCAGGGAACAGGGGGTCTATGGCTACACCTTC. Amino acids: CASREQGVYGYTF.

This clone has just one count. This chain joins TRBV18 and TRBJ1-4, with D possibly being TRBD1 (6 bases). The germline CDR1 and CDR2 sequences are KGHSH and LQKENI. The CDR3 totals 14 residues. V lost 3 bases and J 4 bases, leaving 9 bases between the germline ends. The CDR3 reads CASSPLQGNEKLFF. The CDR3 DNA reads as TGTGCCAGCTCACCGTTACAGGGTAATGAAAAACTGTTTTTT.